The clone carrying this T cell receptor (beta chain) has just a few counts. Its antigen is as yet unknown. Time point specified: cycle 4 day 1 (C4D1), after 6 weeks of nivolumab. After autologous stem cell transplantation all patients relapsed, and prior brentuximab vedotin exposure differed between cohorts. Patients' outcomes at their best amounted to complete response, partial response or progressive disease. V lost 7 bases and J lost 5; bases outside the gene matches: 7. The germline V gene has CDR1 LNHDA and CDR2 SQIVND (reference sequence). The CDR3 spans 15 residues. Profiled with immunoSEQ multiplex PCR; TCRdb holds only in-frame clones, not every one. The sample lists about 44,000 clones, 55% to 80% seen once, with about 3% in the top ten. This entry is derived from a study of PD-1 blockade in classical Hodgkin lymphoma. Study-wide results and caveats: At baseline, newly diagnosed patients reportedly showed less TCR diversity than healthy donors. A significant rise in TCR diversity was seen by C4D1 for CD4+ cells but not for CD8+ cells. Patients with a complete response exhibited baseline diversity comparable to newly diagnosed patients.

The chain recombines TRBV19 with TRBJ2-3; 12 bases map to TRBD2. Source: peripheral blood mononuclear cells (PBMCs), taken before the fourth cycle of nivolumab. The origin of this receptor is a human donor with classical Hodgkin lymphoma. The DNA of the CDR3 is TGTGCCAGTACCCGACTAGCGGGAGTGGTAGATACGCAGTATTTT. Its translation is CASTRLAGVVDTQYF.